Shown below are 26 T cell receptor beta chains from a single sample sequenced in a study of blood T cell repertoires in COVID-19. The repertoire was sequenced with immunoSEQ multiplex PCR; TCRdb's copy has only in-frame clones and lacks some. The sample consists of about 410,000 clones, 89% of them appearing once. The sample was peripheral blood. The receptors were gathered from a woman in her thirties or forties with COVID-19, enrolled during active disease.

This clone was picked up one time. V usage is TRBV5-4 and J usage is TRBJ1-3; TRBD1 aligns across 7 bases. The CDR3 runs 17 residues. The V and J ends lost 1 base and 1 base, in that order; junction bases with no gene match: 8. In germline, CDR1 is SGHNT, CDR2 YYREEE (reference sequence). CDR3 sequence: CASSLSNRGGSGNTIYF. The CDR3 DNA is TGTGCCAGCAGCTTGTCGAACAGGGGTGGGTCTGGAAACACCATATATTTT. The full variable domain, rest sourced from reference TRBV5-4 and TRBJ1-3, is ETGVTQSPTHLIKTRGQQVTLRCSSQSGHNTVSWYQQALGQGPQFIFQYYREEENGRGNFPPRFSGLQFPNYSSELNVNALELDDSALYLCASSLSNRGGSGNTIYFGEGSWLTVV.

Only one count was recorded for this clone. The chain uses TRBV7-9 and TRBJ1-1; perhaps TRBD1 as D (5 bases). The ends were cut back, 6 bases at V and 1 base at J, with 18 bases in the middle. Germline-derived CDR1 and CDR2 are SEHNR and FQNEAQ (reference sequence). The CDR3 sequence is 16 residues long. CDR3 residues: CASSAWRGRGNTEAFF. CDR3 DNA: TGTGCCAGCAGTGCCTGGAGGGGTAGGGGGAACACTGAAGCTTTCTTT.

This rearrangement joins TRBV28 to TRBJ1-2; no firm D call. CDR3 length equals 15 residues. With 5 bases removed from V and 4 bases from J, the gap between germline ends came to 17 bases. Germline CDR1 reads MDHEN; CDR2 reads SYDVKM. CDR3 in DNA: TGTGCCAGCAGTCTATCCTCCGTGGGCAGCTATGGCTACACCTTC. It translates to CASSLSSVGSYGYTF.

This clone has a single count. This chain uses TRBV7-6 with TRBJ2-5; 9 nucleotides match TRBD2. The trim removed 5 bases at V and 3 bases at J, leaving 22 bases unmatched. The CDR3 totals 20 residues. Germline CDR1 is SGHVS and CDR2 is FNYEAQ. CDR3 loop: CASSPTPSGRPWAFKETQYF. The CDR3 coding sequence is TGTGCCAGCAGCCCCACACCGAGCGGGAGGCCGTGGGCCTTCAAAGAGACCCAGTACTTC.

The chain has TRBV18 and TRBJ2-7, with D perhaps TRBD2 (5 bases). The CDR3 is 15 amino acids. The ends were cut back, 2 bases at V and 6 bases at J, with 17 bases in the middle. Looked up from germline, CDR1 is KGHSH and CDR2 is LQKENI. The CDR3 spells CASSPGSWGEGEQYF. The CDR3 DNA reads TGTGCCAGCTCACCAGGAAGTTGGGGAGAGGGCGAGCAGTACTTC.

This chain joins TRBV7-2 and TRBJ1-1, with 9 bases fitting TRBD1. Germline lookup yields CDR1 SGHTA and CDR2 FQGNSA. Unmatched junction bases numbered 5, after V lost 5 bases and J lost 7 bases. The CDR3 consists of 13 residues. CDR3 sequence reads: CASSRPGQGEAFF. CDR3 in DNA: TGTGCCAGCAGCCGTCCGGGACAGGGTGAAGCTTTCTTT. The full variable domain, completed using reference TRBV7-2 and TRBJ1-1, is GAGVSQSPSNKVTEKGKDVELRCDPISGHTALYWYRQSLGQGLEFLIYFQGNSAPDKSGLPSDRFSAERTGGSVSTLTIQRTQQEDSAVYLCASSRPGQGEAFFGQGTRLTVV.

The V call is TRBV6-2 or TRBV6-3, the J call TRBJ2-7, with 8 bases lining up with TRBD1. CDR3 length: 14 amino acids. Trimming took 2 bases from V and 2 from J; bases not matched to a gene: 2. Germline CDR1 and CDR2: MNHEY and SVGEGT. CDR3 region: CASSYETGAYEQYF. DNA of the CDR3: TGTGCCAGCAGTTACGAGACAGGGGCCTACGAGCAGTACTTC.

V and J are TRBV10-1 and TRBJ2-7; 8 bases agree with TRBD1. The germline V gene has CDR1 WNHNN and CDR2 SYGVQD (reference sequence). J gave up 0 bases and V 3 bases, and 4 bases lay outside the gene matches. The CDR3 is made up of 15 amino acids. CDR3 sequence (DNA): TGCGCCAGCAGTGAAAAAACAGGGGGCTCCTACGAGCAGTACTTC. It yields the protein CASSEKTGGSYEQYF.

The genes are TRBV2 and TRBJ1-5; 7 bases map to TRBD1. The V gene end was trimmed by 6 bases and the J gene end by 3 bases; junction bases not matched to a gene: 8. The CDR3 covers 15 residues. The germline CDR1 and CDR2 sequences are SNHLY and FYNNEI. CDR3: CASSEQGQINQPQHF. In nucleotides, the CDR3 is TGTGCCAGCAGCGAACAGGGACAGATCAATCAGCCCCAGCATTTT.

The J gene is TRBJ1-3, the V gene TRBV7-2, with D perhaps matching TRBD1 (5 bases). Germline-derived CDR1 and CDR2 are SGHTA and FQGNSA. V was clipped by 3 bases and J by 2 bases, with 11 bases between them. CDR3 size: 15 residues. CDR3 sequence: CASSFIRVTGNTIYF. CDR3 in DNA: TGTGCCAGCAGCTTTATCAGGGTCACTGGAAACACCATATATTTT.

V gene TRBV10-3 combines with J gene TRBJ1-2; unclear D gene. This CDR3 is 13 amino acids long. Germline V gene sequence: CDR1 ENHRY, CDR2 SYGVKD. V lost 0 bases, J lost 4 bases, and 6 bases lay in between. This chain's CDR3 is CAISESGSYGYTF. CDR3 DNA: TGTGCCATCAGTGAGTCTGGCAGCTATGGCTACACCTTC.

CDR3 protein: CASSPRPGSNQYF. Here the CDR3 DNA reads TGTGCCAGCAGCCCCAGGCCGGGGAGCAATCAGTACTTC. This sequence joins TRBV14 and TRBJ2-4, with TRBD2 as a possible D gene (5 bases). CDR1 and CDR2 from the germline V gene are SGHDN and FVKESK. This CDR3 spans 13 amino acids. V was clipped by 4 bases and J by 12 bases, with 16 bases between them.

The chain has TRBV13 and TRBJ2-5, with 7 bases lining up with TRBD2. The CDR3 sequence is 14 residues long. Losses at the gene ends were 2 bases for V and 5 bases for J; bases not matched to a gene: 5. In germline, CDR1 is PRHDT, CDR2 FYEKMQ (reference sequence). CDR3 coding DNA: TGTGCCAGCAGCTTACAATGGGGGGGGGAGACCCAGTACTTC. This encodes CASSLQWGGETQYF.

Points on this clone: Within the sample, other DNA sequences also encode this same CDR3. The J gene is TRBJ1-1, the V gene TRBV14; 7 bases are shared with TRBD1. The V segment lost 4 bases and the J segment 1 base; nucleotides outside the gene matches: 3. CDR3 length: 14 residues. Germline CDR1 is SGHDN and CDR2 is FVKESK. In DNA, the CDR3 is TGTGCCAGCAGCCTTGGACAGGAGAACACTGAAGCTTTCTTT. Translated: CASSLGQENTEAFF. Filled out from reference TRBV14 and TRBJ1-1, the complete variable domain reads EAGVTQFPSHSVIEKGQTVTLRCDPISGHDNLYWYRRVMGKEIKFLLHFVKESKQDESGMPNNRFLAERTGGTYSTLKVQPAELEDSGVYFCASSLGQENTEAFFGQGTRLTVV.

The chain links TRBV9 to TRBJ2-6; 9 bases line up with TRBD1. The CDR3 has 17 residues. With 2 bases clipped from V and 0 bases from J, the junction kept 3 bases outside the gene matches. Germline-derived CDR1 and CDR2 are SGDLS and YYNGEE. The CDR3 DNA is TGTGCCAGCAGCGTTGGGACAGGGCGCTCTGGGGCCAACGTCCTGACTTTC. Translated: CASSVGTGRSGANVLTF.

The chain combines TRBV9 with TRBJ2-7; 12 positions agree with TRBD2. There are 15 residues in the CDR3. V lost 0 bases, J lost 6 bases, and 4 bases stayed unmatched. Per germline, CDR1 SGDLS and CDR2 YYNGEE. The DNA of the CDR3 is TGTGCCAGCAGCGTAGCTAGCGGGGGGGCGGCCGAGCAGTACTTC. Translation gives CASSVASGGAAEQYF.

This chain uses TRBV27 with TRBJ1-1, with 8 bases lining up with TRBD1. The junction had 5 bases not matched to a gene; V was cut back by 6 bases and J by 2 bases. Germline V gives CDR1 MNHEY, CDR2 SMNVEV (reference sequence). This CDR3 has 14 amino acids. The CDR3: CASRITGGNTEAFF. CDR3 nucleotide sequence: TGTGCCAGCAGAATAACAGGGGGTAACACTGAAGCTTTCTTT.

This clone is a singleton in its sample. V usage is TRBV4-1 and J usage is TRBJ1-5; 8 bases line up with TRBD1. V lost 5 bases, J lost 4 bases, and 10 bases stayed unmatched. The CDR3 length is 16 residues. Germline CDR1 MGHRA, CDR2 YSYEKL. DNA for the CDR3: TGCGCCAGCAGCTTCGACAGGGGCCAAAGGAATCAGCCCCAGCATTTT. Translated: CASSFDRGQRNQPQHF.

This clone was found a few times. V and J are TRBV4-3 and TRBJ2-5, with D perhaps TRBD1 (6 bases). The CDR3 totals 17 residues. With 0 bases removed from V and 5 bases from J, the gap between germline ends came to 19 bases. Germline loops: CDR1 LGHNA, CDR2 YSLEER. The CDR3 sequence is CASSQDSKQGVGETQYF. CDR3 nucleotides: TGCGCCAGCAGCCAAGATAGCAAACAGGGCGTGGGGGAGACCCAGTACTTC.

The V call is TRBV12-3 or TRBV12-4, the J call TRBJ1-1; D call uncertain. The CDR3 totals 11 residues. Trimming left V 1 base short and J 9 bases short, with 6 bases between. The CDR3 loop is CASSLGLKAFF. As DNA, the CDR3 is TGTGCCAGCAGTTTAGGTCTTAAAGCTTTCTTT.

V is TRBV28 and J is TRBJ1-3; D unresolved. Between the trimmed V and J ends, which lost 3 bases and 7 bases, there was a span of 7 bases. Germline CDR1 and CDR2: MDHEN and SYDVKM. This CDR3 is built from 12 residues. The CDR3 DNA sequence: TGTGCCAGCAGTTTTAGGGAGAACACCATATATTTT. This gives the protein CASSFRENTIYF.

The chain links TRBV7-9 to TRBJ2-3; 10 bases are a match to TRBD2. This CDR3 has 15 residues. J gave up 6 bases and V 3 bases, and 6 bases lay outside the gene matches. CDR1 and CDR2 from the germline V gene are SEHNR and FQNEAQ (reference sequence). Here the CDR3 reads CASSFLAGESDTQYF. The CDR3 bases are TGTGCCAGCAGCTTTCTAGCGGGAGAATCGGATACGCAGTATTTT.

A remark on this clone: The sample contains more than one DNA sequence encoding this CDR3. This rearrangement joins TRBV3-1 (or the pseudogene TRBV3-2) to TRBJ1-3; D gene uncertain. This CDR3 is 14 amino acids long. With 3 bases removed from V and 0 bases from J, the gap between germline ends came to 6 bases. In germline, CDR1 is LGHDT, CDR2 YNNKEL (reference sequence). CDR3 protein: CASSQRSSGNTIYF. DNA of the CDR3: TGTGCCAGCAGCCAGCGGAGCTCTGGAAACACCATATATTTT.

The chain has TRBV6-5 and TRBJ1-3; tentatively, D is TRBD1 (5 bases). Per germline, CDR1 MNHEY and CDR2 SVGAGI. This CDR3 region has 12 residues. The V and J ends lost 6 bases and 4 bases respectively, with 7 bases between them. In DNA, the CDR3 is TGTGCCAGCAGCCACAGGGGAAACACCATATATTTT. This gives the protein CASSHRGNTIYF.

The chain combines TRBV28 with TRBJ2-1, with 7 bases lining up with TRBD1. Germline CDR1 and CDR2: MDHEN and SYDVKM. V gave up 2 bases and J gave up 3 bases; unmatched junction bases: 10. This CDR3 has 17 residues. The CDR3 region is CASSLQKQGTVYNEQFF. DNA of the CDR3: TGTGCCAGCAGTTTACAGAAACAGGGGACGGTCTACAATGAGCAGTTCTTC.

V is TRBV3-1 (or the pseudogene TRBV3-2) and J is TRBJ2-5; 12 bases map to TRBD2. Germline V CDR1 and CDR2: LGHDT, YNNKEL (reference sequence). The CDR3 runs to 14 residues. V was clipped by 6 bases and J by 2 bases; unmatched bases: 1. As DNA, the CDR3 is TGTGCCAGCAGAGGACTAGCGGGGCAAGAGACCCAGTACTTC. As protein: CASRGLAGQETQYF.